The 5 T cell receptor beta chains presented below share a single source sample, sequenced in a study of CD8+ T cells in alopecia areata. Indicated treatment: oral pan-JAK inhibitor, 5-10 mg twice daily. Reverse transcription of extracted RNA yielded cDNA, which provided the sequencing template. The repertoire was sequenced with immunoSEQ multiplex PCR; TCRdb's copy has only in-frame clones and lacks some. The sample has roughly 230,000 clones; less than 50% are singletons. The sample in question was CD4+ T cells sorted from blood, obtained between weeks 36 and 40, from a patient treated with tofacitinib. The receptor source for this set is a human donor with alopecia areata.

As DNA, the CDR3 is TGCAGCGTTGAGGGACAGGGGGATGAAAAACTGTTTTTT. It specifies CSVEGQGDEKLFF. J is TRBJ1-4 and V is TRBV29-1, with TRBD1 matching 11 bases. Per the germline V gene, CDR1 is SQVTM and CDR2 is ANQGSEA. The CDR3 spans 13 residues. V gave up 3 bases and J gave up 6 bases; unmatched junction bases: 0.

The DNA for the CDR3 is TGTGCCAGCAGCTTAAATGGTGCGACAGGGGGGTACGAGCAGTACTTC. This gives the protein CASSLNGATGGYEQYF. The chain uses TRBV7-2 and TRBJ2-7, with 9 bases matching TRBD1. The germline V gene encodes CDR1 SGHTA and CDR2 FQGNSA. V lost 2 bases and J lost 4; bases outside the gene matches: 9. CDR3 length: 16 residues. The full variable domain, rest sourced from reference TRBV7-2 and TRBJ2-7, is GAGVSQSPSNKVTEKGKDVELRCDPISGHTALYWYRQSLGQGLEFLIYFQGNSAPDKSGLPSDRFSAERTGGSVSTLTIQRTQQEDSAVYLCASSLNGATGGYEQYFGPGTRLTVT.

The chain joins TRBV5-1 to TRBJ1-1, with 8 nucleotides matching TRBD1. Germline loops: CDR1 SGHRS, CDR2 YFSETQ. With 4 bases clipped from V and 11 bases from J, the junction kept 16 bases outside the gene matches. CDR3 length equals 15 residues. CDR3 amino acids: CASSGAGTGLTRAFF. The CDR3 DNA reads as TGCGCCAGCAGCGGAGCCGGGACAGGCCTAACTAGGGCTTTCTTT.

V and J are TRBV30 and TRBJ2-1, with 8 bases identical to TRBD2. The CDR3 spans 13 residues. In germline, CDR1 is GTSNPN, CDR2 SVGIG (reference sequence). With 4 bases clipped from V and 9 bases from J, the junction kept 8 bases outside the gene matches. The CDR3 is CAWTRGGRSEQFF. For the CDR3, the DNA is TGTGCCTGGACCCGGGGGGGGAGGAGTGAGCAGTTCTTC.

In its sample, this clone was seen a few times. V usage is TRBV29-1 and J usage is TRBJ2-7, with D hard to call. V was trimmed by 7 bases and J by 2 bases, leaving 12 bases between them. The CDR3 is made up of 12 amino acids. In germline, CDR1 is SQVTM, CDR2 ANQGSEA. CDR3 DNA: TGCAGCGCTACCTCAAGGACCTACGAGCAGTACTTC. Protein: CSATSRTYEQYF.